The 17 T cell receptor beta chains given below trace back to one sample, sequenced in a study of vaccination and CD4 T cells after COVID-19. An Oncomine TCR Beta short-read assay was used to sequence the DNA from cultured CD4+ T cells. TCRdb used MiXCR to reprocess the PCR reads, holding one entry per CDR3 protein. The sample consists of roughly 20,000 distinct CDR3 sequences, 55% to 60% of them appearing once. No antigen is known for these receptors. The treatment is: roughly 10-day PBMC culture with coronavirus spike peptide pools or control peptides (ViraFEST assay). The sequenced material came from CD4+ T cells from blood, cultured in vitro. Every receptor here comes from a human donor who had recovered from COVID-19.

This chain joins TRBV5-5 and TRBJ1-2; 7 positions match TRBD1. Unmatched junction bases numbered 15, after V lost 5 bases and J lost 11 bases. The CDR3 runs to 14 residues. Germline CDR1 reads SGHKS; CDR2 reads YYEKEE (reference sequence). In DNA, the CDR3 is TGTGCCAGCAGACCCGACCGGGACAGATTGGGGTACACCTTC. Its translation is CASRPDRDRLGYTF. The variable domain in full, with the rest retrieved from reference TRBV5-5 and TRBJ1-2, is DAGVTQSPTHLIKTRGQQVTLRCSPISGHKSVSWYQQVLGQGPQFIFQYYEKEERGRGNFPDRFSARQFPNYSSELNVNALLLGDSALYLCASRPDRDRLGYTFGSGTRLTVV.

This clonotype was observed a single time. V usage is TRBV20-1 and J usage is TRBJ1-2, with no clear D. Germline V lookup: CDR1 DFQATT, CDR2 SNEGSKA (reference sequence). Trimming shortened V by 6 bases and J by 7 bases, and 18 bases separated the two germline ends. This CDR3 has 13 amino acids. The DNA for the CDR3 is TGCAGTGCCCCTGGGCCCGCGCCATCTGGCTACACCTTC. Protein sequence: CSAPGPAPSGYTF.

The V call is TRBV7-3, the J call TRBJ2-1; either TRBD1 or TRBD2 may fit D (7 bases each). The CDR3 has 15 residues. V was trimmed by 4 bases and J by 2 bases, leaving 12 bases between them. Germline loops: CDR1 SGHTA, CDR2 FQGTGA. CDR3 nucleotides: TGTGCCAGCAGCTCCGCAGGGGGGGCCTACAATGAGCAGTTCTTC. Residues: CASSSAGGAYNEQFF.

The chain joins TRBV19 to TRBJ1-5; D is perhaps TRBD1 (6 bases). Germline loops: CDR1 LNHDA, CDR2 SQIVND (reference sequence). Trimming pared 2 bases from V and 4 bases from J, leaving 12 bases between. The CDR3 loop spans 15 amino acids. The chain's CDR3 is CASSIILGTNQPQHF. The CDR3 DNA follows: TGTGCCAGTAGTATAATCCTGGGGACAAATCAGCCCCAGCATTTT.

Here the CDR3 DNA reads TGTGCCTGGAGTCGACTCCCAACTAGGACAGGGGGCAACTATGGCTACACCTTC. The encoded protein is CAWSRLPTRTGGNYGYTF. This rearrangement joins TRBV30 to TRBJ1-2; 11 bases agree with TRBD1. J gave up 2 bases and V 2 bases, and 13 bases lay outside the gene matches. The CDR3 loop spans 18 amino acids. CDR1 and CDR2 from the germline V gene are GTSNPN and SVGIG (reference sequence).

V usage is TRBV9 and J usage is TRBJ1-2; TRBD1 aligns across 8 bases. CDR3 length: 18 amino acids. V was clipped by 3 bases and J by 4 bases; unmatched bases: 17. In germline, CDR1 is SGDLS, CDR2 YYNGEE. The CDR3 DNA reads as TGTGCCAGCAGCGAGGGACCGGCAAGACAGGGGCTTAGCTATGGCTACACCTTC. This translates into CASSEGPARQGLSYGYTF.

This clonotype came up once. The V call is TRBV5-1, the J call TRBJ2-3; 8 nucleotides agree with TRBD1. The V gene's germline CDR1 is SGHRS and CDR2 YFSETQ. The trim removed 1 base at V and 1 base at J, leaving 2 bases unmatched. The length of the CDR3 is 15 residues. The CDR3 here is CASSLQGARTDTQYF. The CDR3 coding sequence is TGCGCCAGCAGCTTGCAGGGGGCTCGCACAGATACGCAGTATTTT.

The V gene is TRBV18, the J gene TRBJ1-1; 8 bases are shared with TRBD1. CDR1 and CDR2 from the germline V gene are KGHSH and LQKENI. This CDR3 is 16 amino acids long. Losses at the gene ends were 3 bases for V and 4 bases for J; bases not matched to a gene: 10. CDR3 in amino acids: CASSPGTGERSTEAFF. In nucleotides, the CDR3 is TGTGCCAGCTCACCGGGGACAGGAGAACGGTCCACTGAAGCTTTCTTT.

A few counts support this clonotype. This sequence joins TRBV6-5 and TRBJ1-6, with D perhaps matching TRBD1 (6 bases). CDR3 length: 15 residues. Trimming pared 0 bases from V and 7 bases from J, leaving 10 bases between. Germline loops: CDR1 MNHEY, CDR2 SVGAGI. CDR3 region: CASSYSQGTNSPLHF. CDR3 in DNA: TGTGCCAGCAGTTACTCGCAGGGGACAAATTCACCCCTCCACTTT.

This clonotype has just a few counts. One end of the junction varies from germline; a read error may be responsible. The genes are TRBV20-1 and TRBJ2-7; 8 nucleotides align to TRBD2. The CDR3 sequence is 14 residues long. The germline V gene has CDR1 DFQATT and CDR2 SNEGSKA (reference sequence). The CDR3 sequence is CSAKPGLVSHEQYF. The CDR3 DNA reads as TGCAGTGCTAAGCCGGGACTAGTCTCCCACGAGCAGTACTTC.

This clonotype has just one count. The rearrangement joins TRBV6-1 to TRBJ2-1; unclear D gene. The germline CDR1 and CDR2 sequences are MNHNS and SASEGT. V was shortened by 5 bases and J by 4 bases, with 12 bases between the two germline ends. This CDR3 is built from 14 residues. The CDR3 loop reads CASSTSDAYNEQFF. CDR3 bases: TGTGCCAGCAGTACCTCGGACGCTTACAATGAGCAGTTCTTC.

This clonotype was counted a few times. The chain couples TRBV20-1 to TRBJ2-2, with TRBD1 as a possible D gene (5 bases). CDR1 is DFQATT, CDR2 SNEGSKA, per germline (reference sequence). The CDR3 is made up of 15 amino acids. V dropped 1 base and J dropped 5 bases, with 14 bases sitting between them. The CDR3 DNA reads TGCAGTGCTAGAGTGGGAACAGGTGCAACCGGGGAGCTGTTTTTT. Encoded protein: CSARVGTGATGELFF.

The V call is TRBV6-1, the J call TRBJ1-1; unclear D gene. This CDR3 region has 13 residues. Between the trimmed V and J ends, which lost 8 bases and 5 bases, there was a span of 15 bases. The germline gives CDR1 MNHNS, CDR2 SASEGT. CDR3 sequence reads: CASRSPLGTEAFF. CDR3 DNA sequence: TGTGCCAGCCGCAGTCCCCTGGGTACTGAAGCTTTCTTT.

This clonotype was picked up one time. A junction end diverges from the germline sequence, so it may reflect a read error. V gene TRBV20-1 combines with J gene TRBJ2-7, with TRBD2 matching over 9 bases. CDR1 is DFQATT, CDR2 SNEGSKA, per germline (reference sequence). This CDR3 contains 14 residues. The CDR3 region is CSVPRLAGSYGQYF. The CDR3 DNA is TGCAGTGTCCCCCGGCTAGCGGGGAGCTACGGGCAGTACTTC.

This clonotype has just a few counts. The gene calls are TRBV2 and TRBJ1-2; D not resolved. With 3 bases removed from V and 4 bases from J, the gap between germline ends came to 6 bases. The germline V gene has CDR1 SNHLY and CDR2 FYNNEI. The CDR3 consists of 12 residues. The CDR3 DNA reads as TGTGCCAGCAGTGAGACCAGCTATGGCTACACCTTC. Translation gives CASSETSYGYTF.

This rearrangement joins TRBV7-9 to TRBJ1-2; 7 bases fit TRBD1. The CDR3 is 17 amino acids. Germline V gene sequence: CDR1 SEHNR, CDR2 FQNEAQ (reference sequence). Unmatched junction bases numbered 16, after V lost 5 bases and J lost 4 bases. The CDR3 reads CASSGQAVLPGFYGYTF. In DNA, the CDR3 is TGTGCCAGCAGCGGACAGGCCGTGCTTCCGGGCTTCTATGGCTACACCTTC.

The V and J genes are TRBV28 and TRBJ2-6; D unresolved. V lost 7 bases to trimming and J lost 1 base, with 11 bases between them. CDR1 MDHEN and CDR2 SYDVKM come from the germline V gene. CDR3 length: 15 residues. The CDR3 region has the DNA TGTGCCAGCACCCCAGTCTTTTCTGGGGCCAACGTCCTGACTTTC. The encoded protein is CASTPVFSGANVLTF. The variable domain in full, with the rest retrieved from reference TRBV28 and TRBJ2-6, is DVKVTQSSRYLVKRTGEKVFLECVQDMDHENMFWYRQDPGLGLRLIYFSYDVKMKEKGDIPEGYSVSREKKERFSLILESASTNQTSMYLCASTPVFSGANVLTFGAGSRLTVL.